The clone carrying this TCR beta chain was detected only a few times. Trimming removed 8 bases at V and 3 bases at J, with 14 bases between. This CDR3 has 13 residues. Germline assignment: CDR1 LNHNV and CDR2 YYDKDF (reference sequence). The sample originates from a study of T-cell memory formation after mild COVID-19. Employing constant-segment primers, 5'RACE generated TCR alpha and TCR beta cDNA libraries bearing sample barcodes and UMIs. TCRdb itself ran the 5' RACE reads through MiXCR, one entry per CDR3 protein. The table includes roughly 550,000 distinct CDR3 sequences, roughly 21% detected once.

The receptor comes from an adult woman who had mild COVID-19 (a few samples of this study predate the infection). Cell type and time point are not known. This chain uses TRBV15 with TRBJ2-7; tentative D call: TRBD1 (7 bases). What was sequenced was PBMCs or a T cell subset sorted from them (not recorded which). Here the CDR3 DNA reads TGTGCCACCCAGGGGGGATTAAACTACGAGCAGTACTTC. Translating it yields CATQGGLNYEQYF.